The 3 T cell receptor beta chains presented below share a single source sample, sequenced in a study of siplizumab effects on memory and regulatory T cells. Profiling relied on immunoSEQ multiplex PCR, and the TCRdb table lists in-frame clones only, not all of them. The table lists some 120,000 clones, approximately 94% of them singletons. Source material: non-Treg CD4+ T cells sorted from blood. These receptors came from a human donor in good health.

This chain connects TRBV19 to TRBJ2-1; D uncertain. Germline CDR1 is LNHDA and CDR2 is SQIVND (reference sequence). Deletions cut 4 bases from V and 9 bases from J, with 16 bases between. The CDR3 runs to 14 residues. The CDR3 protein is CASSNSPPSSEQFF. The CDR3 region has the DNA TGTGCCAGTAGTAATTCCCCCCCTTCGTCTGAGCAGTTCTTC.

V gene TRBV4-1 combines with J gene TRBJ2-2, with 8 bases matching TRBD2. V lost 3 bases to trimming and J lost 1 base; unmatched junction nucleotides: 7. The germline gives CDR1 MGHRA, CDR2 YSYEKL. CDR3 size: 17 residues. CDR3 amino acids: CASSHASLAGNTGELFF. The CDR3 DNA sequence: TGCGCCAGCAGCCACGCCTCCCTAGCGGGGAACACCGGGGAGCTGTTTTTT.

A single count supports this clone. This CDR3 is CASREGQGGNYGYTF. Written as DNA, the CDR3 is TGTGCCAGCAGAGAGGGACAGGGTGGAAACTATGGCTACACCTTC. The chain carries TRBV2 and TRBJ1-2; 9 nucleotides match TRBD1. The CDR3 spans 15 residues. Germline V gives CDR1 SNHLY, CDR2 FYNNEI. V was clipped by 6 bases and J by 2 bases; unmatched bases: 7.